This T cell receptor beta chain was documented in a study of cytomegalovirus exposure and HLA in healthy donors. It was with 60 Vbeta and 13 Jbeta primers that the PCR ran. The method was immunoSEQ multiplex PCR; TCRdb's version includes in-frame clones alone and lacks a portion of them. The repertoire has 120,000 to 150,000 clones, 60% to 80% of them found once; the top ten carry 4.5% to 6.5%. Study-wide findings and caveats: A later analysis reportedly found fewer N-insertions in an Asian-associated ancestry cluster than the roughly 680-donor mean. Several top significant clusters appeared, in a later analysis, to be linked to common viral pathogens.

Regarding this clone: Its specificity is unknown.

CDR1 is SGHTA, CDR2 FQGNSA, per germline. Trimming removed 7 bases from V and 3 bases from J; junction bases left unmatched: 8. This CDR3 is built from 15 residues. The sequence was collected from a male donor in good health and CMV-seronegative. The material sequenced was PBMCs. J is TRBJ2-2 and V is TRBV7-2, with TRBD1 identical over 7 bases. The CDR3 is CASNPLGTDTGELFF. The CDR3, as DNA: TGTGCCAGCAACCCTCTAGGGACAGACACCGGGGAGCTGTTTTTT. The complete variable domain, with remaining parts taken from reference TRBV7-2 and TRBJ2-2, reads GAGVSQSPSNKVTEKGKDVELRCDPISGHTALYWYRQSLGQGLEFLIYFQGNSAPDKSGLPSDRFSAERTGGSVSTLTIQRTQQEDSAVYLCASNPLGTDTGELFFGEGSRLTVL.